This section outlines one TCR beta chain sequence together with its context. As yet, its antigen is unknown. The sample is drawn from a study of cytomegalovirus exposure and HLA in healthy donors. Findings of the study overall: For TCR beta chains, V- and J-gene trimming was later linked to a missense DCLRE1C variant.

It was with 60 Vbeta and 13 Jbeta primers that the PCR ran. The method was immunoSEQ multiplex PCR; TCRdb's version includes in-frame clones alone and lacks a portion of them. Found here are over 45,000 clones, around 82% of them singletons; the top ten hold around 2.5%. This CDR3 contains 15 residues. Per germline, CDR1 PRHDT and CDR2 FYEKMQ (reference sequence). Trimming took 0 bases from V and 2 from J; bases not matched to a gene: 1. Sample: PBMCs. This chain connects TRBV13 to TRBJ2-3; 8 bases match TRBD2. This sequence originates from a boy aged 5 to 17 in good health and CMV-seropositive. The CDR3, as DNA: TGTGCCAGCAGCTTAGGCGGGGGGGCCACAGATACGCAGTATTTT. It is translated as CASSLGGGATDTQYF.